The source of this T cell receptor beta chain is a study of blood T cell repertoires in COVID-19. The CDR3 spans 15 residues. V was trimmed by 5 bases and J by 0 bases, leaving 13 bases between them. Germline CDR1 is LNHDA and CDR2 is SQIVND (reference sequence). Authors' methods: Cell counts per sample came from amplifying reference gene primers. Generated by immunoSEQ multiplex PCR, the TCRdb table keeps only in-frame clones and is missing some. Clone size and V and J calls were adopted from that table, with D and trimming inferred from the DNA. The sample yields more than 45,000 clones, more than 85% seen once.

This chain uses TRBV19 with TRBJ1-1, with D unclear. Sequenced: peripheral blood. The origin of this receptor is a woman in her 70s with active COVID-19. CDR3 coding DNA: TGTGCCAGTAGTGCCCCAGGAGGTATGAACACTGAAGCTTTCTTT. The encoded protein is CASSAPGGMNTEAFF. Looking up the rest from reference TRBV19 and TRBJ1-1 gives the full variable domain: DGGITQSPKYLFRKEGQNVTLSCEQNLNHDAMYWYRQDPGQGLRLIYYSQIVNDFQKGDIAEGYSVSREKKESFPLTVTSAQKNPTAFYLCASSAPGGMNTEAFFGQGTRLTVV.